The 9 T cell receptor beta chains below were found in one sample sequenced in a study of beta chain features in type 1 diabetes. The study reverse transcribed the entire isolated RNA, so it sequenced expressed TCRB transcripts. Only in-frame clones appear in the TCRdb table, and some are missing; sequencing was by immunoSEQ multiplex PCR. The repertoire holds 500,000 to 800,000 clones, with about an eighth as singletons. General study points: In all four CD4+ subsets, TCRB CDR3 length was significantly, moderately reduced in type 1 diabetes.

For these receptors, no antigen is known. Sequencing used naive CD4+ T cells from blood. The receptors were gathered from a man in his thirties or forties with type 1 diabetes.

The V gene is TRBV2, the J gene TRBJ2-7; possible D gene TRBD1, 6 bases. The CDR3 contains 14 residues. Trimming stripped 6 bases from V and 2 bases from J, with 14 bases between. Germline V lookup: CDR1 SNHLY, CDR2 FYNNEI. The CDR3 nucleotides read TGTGCCAGCAGGGGGACACGCGACACCTACGAGCAGTACTTC. Protein sequence: CASRGTRDTYEQYF.

The chain uses TRBV6-5 and TRBJ1-2; TRBD1 agrees at 8 bases. The CDR3 sequence is 15 residues long. V lost 5 bases, J lost 4 bases, and 9 bases stayed unmatched. The germline V gene has CDR1 MNHEY and CDR2 SVGAGI. The chain's CDR3 is CASSPTGGLSYGYTF. The DNA of the CDR3 is TGTGCCAGCAGTCCCACAGGGGGACTGTCCTATGGCTACACCTTC.

The gene calls are TRBV7-2 and TRBJ2-4; no definite D call. The V and J ends lost 8 bases and 0 bases respectively, with 5 bases between them. CDR1 and CDR2 (germline): SGHTA, FQGNSA. This CDR3 is 12 amino acids long. The CDR3 DNA follows: TGTGCCAGCGGACCAGCCAAAAACATTCAGTACTTC. Encoded protein: CASGPAKNIQYF.

Here the CDR3 DNA reads TGTGCCAGCACCCGACAGGGGAGGACTGAAGCTTTCTTT. Its protein is CASTRQGRTEAFF. The chain uses TRBV2 and TRBJ1-1; 8 bases align to TRBD1. CDR1 is SNHLY and CDR2 is FYNNEI in the germline V gene. The CDR3 spans 13 residues. Trimming cost V 7 bases and J 5 bases; bases outside gene matches: 6.

This clone occurred once. The chain combines TRBV5-4 with TRBJ2-2, with D maybe TRBD2 (6 bases). V was cut by 3 bases and J by 1 base, with 13 bases left in between. Germline V gives CDR1 SGHNT, CDR2 YYREEE (reference sequence). The CDR3 loop spans 16 amino acids. The CDR3 reads CASSSRGGVNTGELFF. The DNA for the CDR3 is TGTGCCAGCAGCTCCCGGGGCGGGGTGAACACCGGGGAGCTGTTTTTT.

This clone has more than one count but fewer than ten. V gene TRBV30 combines with J gene TRBJ1-3; no definite D call. Germline V gene lookup returns CDR1 GTSNPN and CDR2 SVGIG (reference sequence). The V gene lost 2 bases and the J gene lost 3 bases, with 8 bases spanning the gap. The CDR3 is 13 residues long. CDR3 bases: TGTGCCTGGAGTTTAGCCAGTGGAAACACCATATATTTT. Protein product: CAWSLASGNTIYF.

In its sample, this clone was seen a few times. The chain links TRBV15 to TRBJ1-6, with 10 nucleotides matching TRBD1. Trimming at V came to 3 bases and at J to 1 base, leaving 6 bases not matched to a gene. This CDR3 is built from 18 residues. CDR1 and CDR2 (germline): LNHNV, YYDKDF (reference sequence). The DNA for the CDR3 is TGTGCCACCAGCAGGGACAGGGGGAGTTTGTCCTATAATTCACCCCTCCACTTT. The encoded protein is CATSRDRGSLSYNSPLHF. Combining the CDR3 with reference TRBV15 and TRBJ1-6 gives the whole variable domain DAMVIQNPRYQVTQFGKPVTLSCSQTLNHNVMYWYQQKSSQAPKLLFHYYDKDFNNEADTPDNFQSRRPNTSFCFLDIRSPGLGDTAMYLCATSRDRGSLSYNSPLHFGNGTRLTVT.

This clone came up a few times. This rearrangement joins TRBV5-4 to TRBJ2-7; D is unclear. The CDR3 consists of 14 residues. Germline CDR1 is SGHNT and CDR2 is YYREEE (reference sequence). The germline V and J ends were trimmed by 1 base and 2 bases, with 10 bases remaining between them. The CDR3 nucleotides are TGTGCCAGCAGCTTGTCCGAGCGACCCTACGAGCAGTACTTC. Its protein is CASSLSERPYEQYF.

Turning to this clone: Additional DNA sequences in this sample encode the identical CDR3. V is TRBV27 and J is TRBJ1-5; no definite D call. V lost 4 bases to trimming and J lost 2 bases, with 6 bases between them. The CDR3 length is 13 residues. CDR1 is MNHEY, CDR2 SMNVEV, per germline (reference sequence). The chain's CDR3 is CASSSKGNQPQHF. CDR3 sequence (DNA): TGTGCCAGCAGTTCCAAGGGCAATCAGCCCCAGCATTTT.